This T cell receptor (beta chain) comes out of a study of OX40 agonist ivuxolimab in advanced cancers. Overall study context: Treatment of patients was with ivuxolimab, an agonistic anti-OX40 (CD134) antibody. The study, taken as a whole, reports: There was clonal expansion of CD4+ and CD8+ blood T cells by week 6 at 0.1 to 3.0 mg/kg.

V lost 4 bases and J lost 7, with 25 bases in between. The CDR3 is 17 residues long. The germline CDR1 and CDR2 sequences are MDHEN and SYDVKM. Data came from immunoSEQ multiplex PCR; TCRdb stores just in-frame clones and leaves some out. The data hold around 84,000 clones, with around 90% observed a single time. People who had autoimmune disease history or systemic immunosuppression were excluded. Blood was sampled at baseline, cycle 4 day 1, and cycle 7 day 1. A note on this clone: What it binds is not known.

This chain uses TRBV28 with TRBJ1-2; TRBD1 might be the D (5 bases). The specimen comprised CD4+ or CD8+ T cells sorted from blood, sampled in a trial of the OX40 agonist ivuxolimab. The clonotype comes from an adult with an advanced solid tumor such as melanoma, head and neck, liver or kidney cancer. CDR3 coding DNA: TGTGCCAGCAGTTCCCCCGACAGTAAAGGACCGTTGGGTGGCTACACCTTC. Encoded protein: CASSSPDSKGPLGGYTF.